This TCR beta chain was sequenced during a study of neurological immune-mediated disorders. Study findings and constraints: No expanded-clone CDR3 amino acid sequence recurred across subjects, suggesting private TCR-beta repertoires. TCR clonal expansion peaked in HTLV-1-associated myelopathy patients and was lowest in multiple sclerosis patients.

The team produced cDNA through 5'RACE using 10-nucleotide random UMIs. TCRdb independently ran MiXCR on the 5' RACE reads; one entry per CDR3 protein. The data show fewer than 45,000 distinct CDR3 sequences, about 7% seen once. Unsorted libraries were generated from 2 million PBMCs held at -80 degrees C. This clonotype was detected ten times or more. Antigen unknown. V dropped 4 bases and J dropped 4 bases, with 10 bases sitting between them. This CDR3 region has 13 residues. Looked up from germline, CDR1 is SGHRS and CDR2 is YFSETQ. Input material: PBMCs. The V gene is TRBV5-1, the J gene TRBJ2-3; tentatively, D is TRBD1 (6 bases). The source is a woman aged 40 to 50 in good health. CDR3 bases: TGCGCCAGCAGCCTTGGACAGCCAGATACGCAGTATTTT. As protein: CASSLGQPDTQYF.